A single sample gave rise to the 13 T cell receptor beta chains below, sequenced in a study of CD8+CD57+ T cells in acquired aplastic anemia. CD8+CD57+ cell expansion had been shown by flow cytometry in patients chosen for sequencing. It was genomic DNA that served as the template for profiling TCR beta VDJ and CDR3. TCRdb itself ran the reads through MiXCR, one entry per CDR3 protein. This sample yields about 98,000 distinct CDR3 sequences, of which 55% to 70% are seen a single time; 65% belongs to the top ten. Sequences were obtained from sorted CD4+, CD8+, or CD8+CD57+ T cells (not recorded which) from PBMCs. All receptors come from a human donor with aplastic anemia.

The rearrangement joins TRBV19 to TRBJ1-1; no clear D gene. V gave up 3 bases and J gave up 4 bases, with 9 bases separating them. Germline V gene lookup returns CDR1 LNHDA and CDR2 SQIVND (reference sequence). This CDR3 is built from 13 residues. Here the CDR3 reads CASSMGGSTEAFF. The CDR3 DNA reads as TGTGCCAGTAGTATGGGAGGGAGCACTGAAGCTTTCTTT.

V gene TRBV2 combines with J gene TRBJ1-6; no reliable D call. The CDR3 covers 14 residues. Deletions cut 6 bases from V and 0 bases from J, with 6 bases between. From germline, CDR1 is SNHLY and CDR2 FYNNEI. The CDR3 nucleotides are TGTGCCAGCAGATCTAGCTCCTATAATTCACCCCTCCACTTT. Its translation is CASRSSSYNSPLHF.

The chain couples TRBV2 to TRBJ2-7, with D uncertain. The V gene lost 0 bases and the J gene lost 2 bases, with 17 bases spanning the gap. Germline assignment: CDR1 SNHLY and CDR2 FYNNEI. The CDR3 is made up of 17 amino acids. The CDR3 sequence is CASSEALLIDLAYEQYF. The CDR3 coding sequence is TGTGCCAGCAGTGAAGCGCTTCTTATAGACCTAGCCTACGAGCAGTACTTC. The full variable domain, completed using reference TRBV2 and TRBJ2-7, is EPEVTQTPSHQVTQMGQEVILRCVPISNHLYFYWYRQILGQKVEFLVSFYNNEISEKSEIFDDQFSVERPDGSNFTLKIRSTKLEDSAMYFCASSEALLIDLAYEQYFGPGTRLTVT.

The chain has TRBV10-2 and TRBJ2-1, with TRBD2 as a possible D gene (5 bases). CDR3 length equals 15 residues. V was trimmed by 5 bases and J by 6 bases, leaving 17 bases between them. Germline V CDR1 and CDR2: WSHSY, SAAADI. This CDR3 is CASSTGESLGNEQFF. DNA of the CDR3: TGCGCCAGCAGTACTGGGGAGAGTTTAGGCAATGAGCAGTTCTTC.

The rearrangement links TRBV2 to TRBJ2-6; D not certain. The V end was cut by 10 bases, the J end by 0 bases, with 16 bases between. Germline assignment: CDR1 SNHLY and CDR2 FYNNEI. The CDR3 has 16 residues. The CDR3: CATRRVFSSGANVLTF. The CDR3 DNA is TGTGCCACTAGGCGAGTCTTTAGCTCTGGGGCCAACGTCCTGACTTTC.

This clonotype was seen just once. The J gene is TRBJ2-5, the V gene TRBV7-6, with TRBD2 matching 16 bases. This CDR3 is 15 amino acids long. V shed 5 bases and J 5 bases; nucleotides not matched to a gene: 2. Germline V gene sequence: CDR1 SGHVS, CDR2 FNYEAQ. The CDR3 region is CASSGGLAGGETQYF. The DNA of the CDR3 is TGTGCCAGCAGCGGGGGACTAGCGGGAGGGGAGACCCAGTACTTC.

V is TRBV19 and J is TRBJ1-1, with 9 bases matching TRBD1. The V gene end was trimmed by 10 bases and the J gene end by 1 base; junction bases not matched to a gene: 13. Germline CDR1 LNHDA, CDR2 SQIVND (reference sequence). The CDR3 length is 16 residues. The CDR3 sequence: CATKWTGDLPNTEAFF. In DNA, the CDR3 is TGTGCCACGAAATGGACAGGGGATCTTCCGAACACTGAAGCTTTCTTT.

The J gene is TRBJ1-1, the V gene TRBV2, with TRBD1 identical over 10 bases. The CDR3 has 15 residues. V lost 4 bases to trimming and J lost 2 bases; unmatched junction nucleotides: 4. Germline CDR1 is SNHLY and CDR2 is FYNNEI. The CDR3 is CASSAGTGVNTEAFF. The CDR3 nucleotides are TGTGCCAGCAGTGCCGGGACAGGGGTCAACACTGAAGCTTTCTTT.

This chain connects TRBV19 to TRBJ1-5; no definite D call. The CDR3 length is 14 residues. The germline CDR1 and CDR2 sequences are LNHDA and SQIVND (reference sequence). V was shortened by 6 bases and J by 2 bases, with 11 bases between the two germline ends. In DNA form, the CDR3 reads TGTGCCAGTAGCCCGATTGTGGGCAATCAGCCCCAGCATTTT. Its protein product is CASSPIVGNQPQHF.

The rearrangement joins TRBV11-2 to TRBJ1-1, with D perhaps TRBD1 (5 bases). Per germline, CDR1 SGHAT and CDR2 FQNNGV. The CDR3 has 17 residues. Trimming removed 0 bases at V and 0 bases at J, with 14 bases between. The CDR3 DNA reads TGTGCCAGCAGCTTAGAAGGTGAGACAGTCATGAACACTGAAGCTTTCTTT. Protein product: CASSLEGETVMNTEAFF. The full variable domain, with the rest looked up from reference TRBV11-2 and TRBJ1-1, is EAGVAQSPRYKIIEKRQSVAFWCNPISGHATLYWYQQILGQGPKLLIQFQNNGVVDDSQLPKDRFSAERLKGVDSTLKIQPAKLEDSAVYLCASSLEGETVMNTEAFFGQGTRLTVV.

This clonotype was observed a handful of times. J is TRBJ1-1 and V is TRBV10-3; D perhaps matches TRBD1 (5 bases). Deletions cut 3 bases from V and 0 bases from J, with 11 bases between. Germline CDR1 and CDR2: ENHRY and SYGVKD. This CDR3 is built from 15 residues. The CDR3 sequence: CAISETGTVNTEAFF. DNA for the CDR3: TGTGCCATCAGTGAAACCGGGACGGTGAACACTGAAGCTTTCTTT.

The rearrangement uses TRBV10-3 and TRBJ2-1; D is unresolved. Germline CDR1 reads ENHRY; CDR2 reads SYGVKD. The CDR3 spans 13 residues. V dropped 11 bases and J dropped 7 bases, with 18 bases sitting between them. CDR3 protein: CAARNTPGNEQFF. Written as DNA, the CDR3 is TGTGCCGCCCGAAACACCCCGGGTAATGAGCAGTTCTTC.

This chain links TRBV14 with TRBJ2-1; no reliable D call. Per the germline V gene, CDR1 is SGHDN and CDR2 is FVKESK. This CDR3 is 12 amino acids long. Trimming shortened V by 4 bases and J by 6 bases, and 7 bases separated the two germline ends. The CDR3 sequence is CASSPRRNEQFF. DNA for the CDR3: TGTGCCAGCAGCCCCCGTCGCAATGAGCAGTTCTTC.